The clone carrying this T cell receptor beta chain was picked up a small number of times. TCRdb reprocessed the RT-PCR reads via MiXCR and lists one record per CDR3 protein. The data contain about 680,000 distinct CDR3 sequences, 12% to 15% of them singletons. Deletions cut 2 bases from V and 11 bases from J, with 13 bases between. The germline gives CDR1 MNHEY, CDR2 SVGAGI. The CDR3 covers 12 residues. The V call is TRBV6-5, the J call TRBJ2-7, with a possible D match to TRBD2 (5 bases). This receptor was obtained from a female donor in good health, serving as a healthy control. The sequenced sample consisted of memory CD4+ T cells from blood. CDR3 amino acids: CASSYGESQEYF. CDR3 nucleotides: TGTGCCAGCAGTTACGGGGAGAGCCAGGAGTACTTC.